A selection of T cell receptor beta chains follows, all from one sample in a study of blood T cell repertoires in COVID-19. Libraries were prepared by immunoSEQ multiplex PCR; TCRdb keeps only in-frame clonotypes and omits some of them. This repertoire shows approximately 220,000 clones, 80% to 90% found once; its top ten account for less than 11%. The sequencing sample was made of peripheral blood. These receptors were obtained from a woman older than 75 with acute or convalescent COVID-19. Both conserved end residues are part of each CDR3. The D gene is left open where the match is weak. Clone size is given for some rows only: seen once, a few or many times, or a class if the clone is expanded.

j_gene | d_gene | v_gene | abundance | CDR3nt | CDR3aa
TRBJ2-7 | . | TRBV5-6 | few | TGTGCCAGCAGCTTGACAACAGGCCGCCCCTACGAGCAGTACTTC | CASSLTTGRPYEQYF
TRBJ2-7 | TRBD2 | TRBV5-1 | few | TGCGCCAGCAGCTTAGGAGCGGGAGGTTTTTACGAGCAGTACTTC | CASSLGAGGFYEQYF
TRBJ1-5 | . | TRBV12-3/TRBV12-4 | . | TGTGCCAGCAGAGGACAGAACAATCAGCCCCAGCATTTT | CASRGQNNQPQHF
TRBJ2-5 | . | TRBV4-1 | . | TGCGCCAGCAGCCAGTTCGGGGGAGCGGAGACCCAGTACTTC | CASSQFGGAETQYF
TRBJ1-1 | . | TRBV24-1 | . | TGTGCCACCAGTCAGGGCTTCGGCACTGAAGCTTTCTTT | CATSQGFGTEAFF
TRBJ2-3 | . | TRBV7-3 | . | TGTGCCAGCAGTCATACTAGTTCCGCAGATACGCAGTATTTT | CASSHTSSADTQYF
TRBJ2-2 | TRBD2 | TRBV4-3 | few | TGCGCCAGCAGCCACGGGGGACTAGCGACCACCGGGGAGCTGTTTTTT | CASSHGGLATTGELFF
TRBJ2-3 | TRBD2 | TRBV30 | . | TGTGCCTGGAGTAAGCGGGAGTCAGATACGCAGTATTTT | CAWSKRESDTQYF
TRBJ2-5 | TRBD2 | TRBV4-3 | once | TGCGCCAGCAGCCAGGATCTAGCGGGGGGGCGAGAGACCCAGTACTTC | CASSQDLAGGRETQYF
TRBJ2-1 | TRBD2 | TRBV6-6 | . | TGTGCCAGCATACCAGCGGGAGACTCCTACAATGAGCAGTTCTTC | CASIPAGDSYNEQFF
TRBJ2-3 | TRBD1 | TRBV19 | . | TGTGCCAGTAGTAGTACAGGGGGCACAGATACGCAGTATTTT | CASSSTGGTDTQYF
TRBJ1-1 | . | TRBV7-2 | . | TGTGCCAGCAGCCCCGATCGGGCAGGGGCGAACACTGAAGCTTTCTTT | CASSPDRAGANTEAFF
TRBJ2-1 | . | TRBV5-1 | . | TGCGCCAGCAGCTTGGATTTCAGGAAAGGGACCGGGACTTTCTCCTACAATGAGCAGTTCTTC | CASSLDFRKGTGTFSYNEQFF
TRBJ1-2 | . | TRBV12-3/TRBV12-4 | . | TGTGCCAGCAGTTTCGCGGGATATGGCTACACCTTC | CASSFAGYGYTF
TRBJ2-2 | TRBD2 | TRBV19 | . | TGTGCCAGTAGCACCCTAGCGGGGGGATCCTCCGGGGAGCTGTTTTTT | CASSTLAGGSSGELFF
TRBJ1-1 | . | TRBV5-6 | . | TGTGCCAGCAGCTTGTACAGTAGCACTGAAGCTTTCTTT | CASSLYSSTEAFF
TRBJ1-2 | . | TRBV5-1 | . | TGCGCCAGCAGCTTGGAGACACGATGGGGCTACACCTTC | CASSLETRWGYTF
TRBJ1-2 | TRBD1 | TRBV3-1/TRBV3-2 | . | TGTGCCAGCAGCCAATTGGGACAGGACTATGGCTACACCTTC | CASSQLGQDYGYTF
TRBJ2-3 | . | TRBV5-6 | . | TGTGCCGCGTGGGGGGACACAGATACGCAGTATTTT | CAAWGDTDTQYF
TRBJ1-2 | . | TRBV5-1 | . | TGCGCCAGCAGCTTGGTGGAGGGAGGCGGCTACACCTTC | CASSLVEGGGYTF
TRBJ2-3 | TRBD2 | TRBV7-9 | few | TGTGCTTTCCCAGCGGGGGGGCCGGGAGGCACAGATACGCAGTATTTT | CAFPAGGPGGTDTQYF
TRBJ2-1 | . | TRBV7-2 | . | TGTGCCAGCAGCTTCCTAGCTGATTCCTACAATGAGCAGTTCTTC | CASSFLADSYNEQFF
TRBJ1-2 | TRBD1 | TRBV28 | . | TGTGCCAGCAGTCCCAGGGGCGCAGGGGGCAGGAATGGCTACACCTTC | CASSPRGAGGRNGYTF
TRBJ1-5 | . | TRBV28 | . | TGTGCCAGCAGCCCTGGGGGGGACCTTCAACCCCAGCATTTT | CASSPGGDLQPQHF
TRBJ1-5 | TRBD1 | TRBV24-1 | . | TGTGCCACCAGTGATGGGACAGGGGGCCATCAGCCCCAGCATTTT | CATSDGTGGHQPQHF
TRBJ2-5 | . | TRBV7-2 | . | TGTGCCAGCAGCTTAGCGGGGCTCCCGCGAGAGACCCAGTACTTC | CASSLAGLPRETQYF
TRBJ1-1 | . | TRBV28 | . | TGTGCCAGCAGTTTCAGGGGTTATCGGACTGAAGCTTTCTTT | CASSFRGYRTEAFF
TRBJ2-7 | . | TRBV3-1/TRBV3-2 | . | TGTGCCAGCAGCCAAGGAGGCTACGGGACAAGGTCCTACGAGCAGTACTTC | CASSQGGYGTRSYEQYF
TRBJ2-7 | TRBD1 | TRBV10-3 | . | TGTGCCACGAAAACCCGGGACAGCCCCTACGAGCAGTACTTC | CATKTRDSPYEQYF